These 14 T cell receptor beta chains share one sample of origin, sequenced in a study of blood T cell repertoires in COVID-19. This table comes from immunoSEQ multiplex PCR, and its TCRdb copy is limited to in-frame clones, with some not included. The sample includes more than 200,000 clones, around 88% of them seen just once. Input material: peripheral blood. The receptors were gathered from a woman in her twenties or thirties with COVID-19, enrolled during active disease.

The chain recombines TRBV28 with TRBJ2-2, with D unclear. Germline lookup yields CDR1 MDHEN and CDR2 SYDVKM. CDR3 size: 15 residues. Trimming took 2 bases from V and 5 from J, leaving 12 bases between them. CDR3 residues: CASSLREIVTGELFF. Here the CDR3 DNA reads TGTGCCAGCAGTTTACGCGAAATCGTGACCGGGGAGCTGTTTTTT.

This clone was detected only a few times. The CDR3: CASSDLTITNTEAFF. In nucleotides, the CDR3 is TGTGCCAGCAGTGACCTCACTATCACTAACACTGAAGCTTTCTTT. The chain has TRBV2 and TRBJ1-1; D is uncertain. The V and J ends lost 3 bases and 2 bases respectively, with 13 bases between them. Germline CDR1 SNHLY, CDR2 FYNNEI. This CDR3 is built from 15 residues.

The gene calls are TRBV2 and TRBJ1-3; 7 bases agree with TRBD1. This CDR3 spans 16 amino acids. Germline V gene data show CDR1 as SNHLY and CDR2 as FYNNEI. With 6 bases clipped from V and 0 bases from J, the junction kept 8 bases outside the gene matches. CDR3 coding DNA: TGTGCCAGCAGAGAAATGAACAGGGGCTCTGGAAACACCATATATTTT. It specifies CASREMNRGSGNTIYF.

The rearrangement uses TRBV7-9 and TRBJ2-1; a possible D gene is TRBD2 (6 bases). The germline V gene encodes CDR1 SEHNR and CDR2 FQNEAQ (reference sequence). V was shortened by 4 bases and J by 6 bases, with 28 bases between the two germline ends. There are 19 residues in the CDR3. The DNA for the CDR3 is TGTGCCAGCAGCTCATATCGTGCAGCGCCCCGGAGGGGTTTCAATGAGCAGTTCTTC. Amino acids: CASSSYRAAPRRGFNEQFF.

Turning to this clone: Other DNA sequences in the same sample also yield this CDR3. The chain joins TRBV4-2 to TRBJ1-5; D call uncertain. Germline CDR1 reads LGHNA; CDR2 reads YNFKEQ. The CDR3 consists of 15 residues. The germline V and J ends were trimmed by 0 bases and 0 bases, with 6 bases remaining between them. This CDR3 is CASSQDGGSNQPQHF. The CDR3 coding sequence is TGTGCCAGCAGCCAAGATGGCGGTAGCAATCAGCCCCAGCATTTT.

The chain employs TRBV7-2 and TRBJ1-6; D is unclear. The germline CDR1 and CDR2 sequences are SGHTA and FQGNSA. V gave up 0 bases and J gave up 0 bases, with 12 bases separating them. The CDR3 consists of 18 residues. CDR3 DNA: TGTGCCAGCAGCTTAGCGCATTTGCTGAGCTCCTATAATTCACCCCTCCACTTT. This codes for CASSLAHLLSSYNSPLHF.

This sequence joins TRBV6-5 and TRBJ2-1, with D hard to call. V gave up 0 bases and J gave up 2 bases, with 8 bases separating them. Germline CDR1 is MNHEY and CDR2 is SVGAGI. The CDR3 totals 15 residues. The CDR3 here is CASSYSVAAYNEQFF. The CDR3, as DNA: TGTGCCAGCAGTTACTCTGTGGCAGCCTACAATGAGCAGTTCTTC.

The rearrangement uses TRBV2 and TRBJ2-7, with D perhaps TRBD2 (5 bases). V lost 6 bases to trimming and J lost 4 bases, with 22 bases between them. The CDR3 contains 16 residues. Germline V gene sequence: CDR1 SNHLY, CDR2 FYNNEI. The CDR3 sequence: CASSPGLASVMYEQYF. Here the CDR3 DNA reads TGTGCCAGCAGCCCCGGTCTAGCCAGTGTGATGTACGAGCAGTACTTC.

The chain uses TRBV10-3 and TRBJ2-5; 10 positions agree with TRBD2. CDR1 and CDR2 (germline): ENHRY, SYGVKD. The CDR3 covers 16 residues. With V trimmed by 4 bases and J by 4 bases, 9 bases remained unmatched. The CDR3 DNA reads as TGTGCCATCAGTGTACGGCTAGCGGGAGAAGGAGAGACCCAGTACTTC. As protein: CAISVRLAGEGETQYF.

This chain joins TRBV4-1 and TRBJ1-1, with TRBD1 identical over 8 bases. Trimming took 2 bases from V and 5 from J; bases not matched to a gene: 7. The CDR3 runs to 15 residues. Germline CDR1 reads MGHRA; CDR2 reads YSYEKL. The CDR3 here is CASSQRQGAGTEAFF. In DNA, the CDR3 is TGCGCCAGCAGCCAAAGGCAGGGGGCGGGTACTGAAGCTTTCTTT.

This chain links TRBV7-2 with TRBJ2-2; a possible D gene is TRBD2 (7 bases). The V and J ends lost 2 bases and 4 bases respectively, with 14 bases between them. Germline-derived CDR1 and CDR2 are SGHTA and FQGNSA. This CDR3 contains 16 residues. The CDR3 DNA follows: TGTGCCAGCAGCTTAAACGGGGGGCTGAGCACCGGGGAGCTGTTTTTT. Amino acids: CASSLNGGLSTGELFF.

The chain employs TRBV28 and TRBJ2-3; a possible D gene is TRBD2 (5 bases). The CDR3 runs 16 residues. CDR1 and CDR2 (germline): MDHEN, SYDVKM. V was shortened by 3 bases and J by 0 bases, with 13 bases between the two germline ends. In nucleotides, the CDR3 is TGTGCCAGCAGTTTTTATTTTGGCGGGAGCACAGATACGCAGTATTTT. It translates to CASSFYFGGSTDTQYF.

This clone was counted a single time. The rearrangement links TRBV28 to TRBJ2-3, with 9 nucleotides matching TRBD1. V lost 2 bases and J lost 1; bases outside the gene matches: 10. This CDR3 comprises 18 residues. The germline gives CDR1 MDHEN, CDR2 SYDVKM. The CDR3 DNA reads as TGTGCCAGCAGTTTACCCGGGACAGGGTTTTTCGGCACAGATACGCAGTATTTT. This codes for CASSLPGTGFFGTDTQYF.

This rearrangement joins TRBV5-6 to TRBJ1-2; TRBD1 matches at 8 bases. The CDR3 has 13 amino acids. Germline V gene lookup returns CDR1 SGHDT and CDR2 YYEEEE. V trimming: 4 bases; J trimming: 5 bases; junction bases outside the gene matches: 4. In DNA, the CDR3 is TGTGCCAGCAGCGTGGACAGGGCATATGGCTACACCTTC. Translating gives CASSVDRAYGYTF. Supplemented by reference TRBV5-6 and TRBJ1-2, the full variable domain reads DAGVTQSPTHLIKTRGQQVTLRCSPKSGHDTVSWYQQALGQGPQFIFQYYEEEERQRGNFPDRFSGHQFPNYSSELNVNALLLGDSALYLCASSVDRAYGYTFGSGTRLTVV.